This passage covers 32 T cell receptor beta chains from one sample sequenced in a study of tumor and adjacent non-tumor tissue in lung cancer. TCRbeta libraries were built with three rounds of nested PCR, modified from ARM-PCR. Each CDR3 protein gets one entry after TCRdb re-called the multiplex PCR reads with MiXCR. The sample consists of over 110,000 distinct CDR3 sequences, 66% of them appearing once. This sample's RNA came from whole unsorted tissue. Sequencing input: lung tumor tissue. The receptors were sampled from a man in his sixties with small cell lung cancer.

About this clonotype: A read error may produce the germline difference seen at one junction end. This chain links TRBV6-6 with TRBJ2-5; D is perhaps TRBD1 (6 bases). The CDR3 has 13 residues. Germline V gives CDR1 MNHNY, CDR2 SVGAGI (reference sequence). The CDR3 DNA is TGTGTCAGCGTCGGGGACACCCAAGAGACCCAGTACTTC. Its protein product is CVSVGDTQETQYF.

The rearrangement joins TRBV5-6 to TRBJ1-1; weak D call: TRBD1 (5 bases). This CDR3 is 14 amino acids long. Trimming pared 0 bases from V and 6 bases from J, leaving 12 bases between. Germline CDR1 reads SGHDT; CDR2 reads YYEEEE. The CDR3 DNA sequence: TGTGCCAGCAGCTTGGCCCCCCCGGGGGCTGAAGCTTTCTTT. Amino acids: CASSLAPPGAEAFF.

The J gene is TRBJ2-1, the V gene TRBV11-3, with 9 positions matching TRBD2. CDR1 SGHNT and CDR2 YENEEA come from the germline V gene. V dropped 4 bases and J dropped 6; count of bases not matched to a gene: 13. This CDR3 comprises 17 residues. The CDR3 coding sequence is TGTGCCAGCAGCTCGGGACTAGCAGGAGGGCCTTGCAATGAGCAGTTCTTC. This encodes CASSSGLAGGPCNEQFF.

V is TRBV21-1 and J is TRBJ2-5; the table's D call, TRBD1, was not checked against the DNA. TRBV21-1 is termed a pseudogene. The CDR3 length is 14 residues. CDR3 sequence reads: CASIGQGTEETQYF. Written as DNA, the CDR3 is TGTGCCAGCATCGGACAGGGAACGGAGGAGACCCAGTACTTC.

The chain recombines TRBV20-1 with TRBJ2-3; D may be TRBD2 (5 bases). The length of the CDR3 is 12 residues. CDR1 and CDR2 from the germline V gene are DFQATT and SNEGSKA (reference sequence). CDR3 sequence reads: CNASRGPDTQYF. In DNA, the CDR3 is TGCAATGCGAGTCGCGGGCCAGATACGCAGTATTTT.

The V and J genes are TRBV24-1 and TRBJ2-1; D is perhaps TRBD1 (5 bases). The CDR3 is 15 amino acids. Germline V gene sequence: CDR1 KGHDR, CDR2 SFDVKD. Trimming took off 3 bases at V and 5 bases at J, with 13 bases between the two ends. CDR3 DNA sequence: TGTGCCACCAGTGATCCCAGGACACGGGACAATGAGCAGTTCTTC. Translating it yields CATSDPRTRDNEQFF.

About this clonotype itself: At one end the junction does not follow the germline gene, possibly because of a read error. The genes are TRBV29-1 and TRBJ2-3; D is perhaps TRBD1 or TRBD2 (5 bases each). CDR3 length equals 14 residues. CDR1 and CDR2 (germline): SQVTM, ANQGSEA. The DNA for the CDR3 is TGCAGCTCAACCGGGACGTATGGCGCAGATATGCAGTATTTT. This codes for CSSTGTYGADMQYF.

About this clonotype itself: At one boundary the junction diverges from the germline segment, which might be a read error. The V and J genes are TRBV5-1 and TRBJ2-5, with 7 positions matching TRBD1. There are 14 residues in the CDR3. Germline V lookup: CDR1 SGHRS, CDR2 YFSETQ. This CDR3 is CASSFTGVDETQCF. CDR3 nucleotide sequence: TGCGCCAGTAGCTTCACAGGGGTTGACGAGACCCAGTGCTTC.

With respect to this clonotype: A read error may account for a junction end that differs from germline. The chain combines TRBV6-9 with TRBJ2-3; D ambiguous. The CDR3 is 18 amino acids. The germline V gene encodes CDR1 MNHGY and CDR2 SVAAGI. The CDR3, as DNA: TGTGCCACCGATCCATTTATTTTGGACCCTGGATACACAAATACGCAGTATTTT. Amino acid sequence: CATDPFILDPGYTNTQYF.

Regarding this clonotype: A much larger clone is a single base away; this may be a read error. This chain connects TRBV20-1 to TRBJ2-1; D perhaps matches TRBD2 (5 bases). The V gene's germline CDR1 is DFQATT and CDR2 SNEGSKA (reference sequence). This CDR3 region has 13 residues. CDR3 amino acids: CSAKEGFYNELFF. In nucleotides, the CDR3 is TGCAGTGCTAAAGAGGGTTTTTACAATGAGCTGTTCTTC.

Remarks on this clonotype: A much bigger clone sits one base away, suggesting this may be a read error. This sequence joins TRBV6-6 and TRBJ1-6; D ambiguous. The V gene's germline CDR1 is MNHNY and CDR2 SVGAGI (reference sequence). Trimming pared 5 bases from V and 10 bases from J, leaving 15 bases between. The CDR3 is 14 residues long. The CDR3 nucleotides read TGTGCCAGCAGTACCAGCGGGGTTGGATCACCCCTCCACTTT. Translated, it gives CASSTSGVGSPLHF.

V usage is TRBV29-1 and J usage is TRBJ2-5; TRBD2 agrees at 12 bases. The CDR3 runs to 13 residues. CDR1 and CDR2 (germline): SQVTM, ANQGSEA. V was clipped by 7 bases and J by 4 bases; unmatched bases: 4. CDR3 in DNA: TGCAGCGGGGGGGGACTAGCGGGAGAGACCCAGTACTTC. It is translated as CSGGGLAGETQYF.

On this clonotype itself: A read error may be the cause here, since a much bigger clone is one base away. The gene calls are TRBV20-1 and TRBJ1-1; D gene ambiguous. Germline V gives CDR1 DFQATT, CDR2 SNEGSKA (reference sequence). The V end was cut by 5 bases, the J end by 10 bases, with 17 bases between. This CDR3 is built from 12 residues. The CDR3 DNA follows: TGCAGTGCTTTAAACGTCGGCCGTGGAGCTTTCTTT. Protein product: CSALNVGRGAFF.

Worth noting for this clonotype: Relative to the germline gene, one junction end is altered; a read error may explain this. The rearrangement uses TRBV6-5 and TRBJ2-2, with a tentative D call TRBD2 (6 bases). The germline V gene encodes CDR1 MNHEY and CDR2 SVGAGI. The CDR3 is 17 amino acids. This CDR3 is CTSSYSIRLANTGELSF. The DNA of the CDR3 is TGTACTAGCAGTTACTCGATCCGATTAGCTAATACCGGCGAGCTGTCTTTT.

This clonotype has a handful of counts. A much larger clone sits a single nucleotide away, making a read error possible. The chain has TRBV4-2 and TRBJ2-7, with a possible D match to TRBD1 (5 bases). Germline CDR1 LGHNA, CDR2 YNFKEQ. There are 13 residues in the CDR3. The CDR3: CASSQDQGNDQYF. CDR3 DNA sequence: TGTGCCAGCAGCCAAGATCAGGGCAACGACCAGTACTTC.

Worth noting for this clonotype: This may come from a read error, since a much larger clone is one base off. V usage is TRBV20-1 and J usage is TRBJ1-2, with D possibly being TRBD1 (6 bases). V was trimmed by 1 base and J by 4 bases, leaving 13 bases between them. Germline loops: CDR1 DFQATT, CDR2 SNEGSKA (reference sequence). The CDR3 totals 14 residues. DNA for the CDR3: TGCAGTGCTAGAGTCACGGGGGCGCCCTATGGCTACACCTTC. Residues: CSARVTGAPYGYTF.

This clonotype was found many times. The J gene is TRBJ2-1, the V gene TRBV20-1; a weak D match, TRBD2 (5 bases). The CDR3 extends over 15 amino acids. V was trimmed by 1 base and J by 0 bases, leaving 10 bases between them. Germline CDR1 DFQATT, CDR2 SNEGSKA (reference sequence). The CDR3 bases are TGCAGTGCTAGAGCTCCTAGCATCTCCTACAATGAGCAGTTCTTC. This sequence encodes CSARAPSISYNEQFF.

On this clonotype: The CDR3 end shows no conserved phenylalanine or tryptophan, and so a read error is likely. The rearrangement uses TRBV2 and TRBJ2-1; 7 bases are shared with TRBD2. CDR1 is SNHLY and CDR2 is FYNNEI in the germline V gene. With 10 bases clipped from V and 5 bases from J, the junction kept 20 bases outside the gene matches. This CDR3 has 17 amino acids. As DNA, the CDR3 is TGTGCCAACACCGCTTGGACTAGTGGGAGTGCGGACAATGAGCAGTTCCTC. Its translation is CANTAWTSGSADNEQFL.

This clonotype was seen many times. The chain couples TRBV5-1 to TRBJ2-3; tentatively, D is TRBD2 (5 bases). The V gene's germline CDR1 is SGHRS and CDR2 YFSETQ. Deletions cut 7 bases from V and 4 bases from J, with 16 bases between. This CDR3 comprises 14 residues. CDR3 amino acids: CASRAVNSADTQYF. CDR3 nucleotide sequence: TGCGCCAGCCGTGCGGTAAATAGCGCAGATACGCAGTATTTT.

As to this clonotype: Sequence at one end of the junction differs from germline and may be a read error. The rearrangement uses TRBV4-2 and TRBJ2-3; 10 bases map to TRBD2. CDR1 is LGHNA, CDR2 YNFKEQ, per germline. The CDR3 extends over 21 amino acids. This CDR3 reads CAGSQDVKTSGYTLDPDTQYF. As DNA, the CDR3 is TGTGCCGGCAGCCAAGATGTCAAGACTAGCGGGTACACCCTAGACCCAGATACGCAGTATTTT.

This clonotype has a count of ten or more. The CDR3 is CASSRGGNTEAFF. The CDR3 nucleotides read TGTGCCAGCAGCCGAGGGGGCAACACTGAAGCTTTCTTT. This chain connects TRBV11-1 to TRBJ1-1; TRBD1 matches at 7 bases. This CDR3 is 13 amino acids long. V gave up 5 bases and J gave up 2 bases; unmatched junction bases: 2. Germline V gene lookup returns CDR1 SGHAT and CDR2 FQDESV (reference sequence).

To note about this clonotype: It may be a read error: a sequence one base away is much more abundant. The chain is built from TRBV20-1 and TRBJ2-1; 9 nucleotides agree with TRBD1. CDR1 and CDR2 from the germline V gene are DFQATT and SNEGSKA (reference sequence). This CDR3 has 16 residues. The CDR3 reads CSVTGGRGSSYNDQFF. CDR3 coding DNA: TGCAGTGTTACAGGGGGCAGGGGGAGTTCCTACAATGATCAGTTCTTC.

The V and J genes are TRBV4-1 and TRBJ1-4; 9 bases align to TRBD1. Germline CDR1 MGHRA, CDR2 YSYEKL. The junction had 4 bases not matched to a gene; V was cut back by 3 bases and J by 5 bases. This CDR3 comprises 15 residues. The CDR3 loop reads CASSHQDRGNEKLFF. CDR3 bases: TGCGCCAGCAGCCACCAGGACAGGGGAAATGAAAAACTGTTTTTT.

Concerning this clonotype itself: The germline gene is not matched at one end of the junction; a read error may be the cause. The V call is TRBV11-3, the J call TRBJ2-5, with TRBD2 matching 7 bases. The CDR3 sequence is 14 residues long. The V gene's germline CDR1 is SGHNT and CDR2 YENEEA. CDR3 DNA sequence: TGTGCCACCAGCTTAAGCGGGGTCCAGGAGACCCAGTACTTC. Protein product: CATSLSGVQETQYF.

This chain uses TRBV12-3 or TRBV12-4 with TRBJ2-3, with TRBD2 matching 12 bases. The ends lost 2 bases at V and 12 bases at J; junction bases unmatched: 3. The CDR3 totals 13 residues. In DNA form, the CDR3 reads TGTGCCAGCAGTTTACTAGCGGGAGGGCCACAGTATTTT. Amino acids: CASSLLAGGPQYF.

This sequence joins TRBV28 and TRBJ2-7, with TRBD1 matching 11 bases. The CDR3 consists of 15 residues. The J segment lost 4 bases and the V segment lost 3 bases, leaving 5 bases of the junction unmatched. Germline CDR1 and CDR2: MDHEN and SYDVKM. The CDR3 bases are TGTGCCAGCAGTTTTACCGGGACAGGGGGATACGAGCAGTACTTC. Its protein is CASSFTGTGGYEQYF.

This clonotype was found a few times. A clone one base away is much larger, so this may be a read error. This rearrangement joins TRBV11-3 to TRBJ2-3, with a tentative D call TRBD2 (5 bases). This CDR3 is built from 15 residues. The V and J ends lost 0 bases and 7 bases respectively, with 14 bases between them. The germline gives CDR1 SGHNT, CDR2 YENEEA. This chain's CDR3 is CASSLDGEFGNTQYF. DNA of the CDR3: TGTGCCAGCAGCTTAGATGGGGAGTTCGGGAATACGCAGTATTTT.

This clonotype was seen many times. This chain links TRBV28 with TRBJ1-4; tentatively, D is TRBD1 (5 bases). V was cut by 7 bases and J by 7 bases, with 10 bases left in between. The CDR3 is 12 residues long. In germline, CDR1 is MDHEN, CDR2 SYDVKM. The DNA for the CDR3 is TGTGCCAGCAAGGGGATACTTGAAAAACTGTTTTTT. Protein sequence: CASKGILEKLFF.

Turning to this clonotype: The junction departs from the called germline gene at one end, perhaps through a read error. The CDR3 loop reads CASSQERVFGTNPKTNYGYTF. CDR3 coding DNA: TGCGCCAGCAGCCAAGAACGCGTTTTCGGGACAAACCCGAAAACTAATTATGGCTACACCTTC. J is TRBJ1-2 and V is TRBV4-1, with D tentatively TRBD1 (6 bases). Germline CDR1 and CDR2: MGHRA and YSYEKL. The CDR3 covers 21 residues.

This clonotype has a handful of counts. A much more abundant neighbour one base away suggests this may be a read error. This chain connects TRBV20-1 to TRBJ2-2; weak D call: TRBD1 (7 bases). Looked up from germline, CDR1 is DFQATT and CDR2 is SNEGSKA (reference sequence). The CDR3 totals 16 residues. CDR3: CSARGRGDANTGELLF. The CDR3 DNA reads TGCAGTGCTAGAGGCAGGGGGGACGCGAACACCGGGGAGCTGTTATTT.

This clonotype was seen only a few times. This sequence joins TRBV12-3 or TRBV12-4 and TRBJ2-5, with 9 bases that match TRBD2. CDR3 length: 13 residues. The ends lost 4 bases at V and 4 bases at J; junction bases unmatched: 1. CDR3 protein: CASSSLAGETQYF. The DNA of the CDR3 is TGTGCCAGCAGTTCACTAGCGGGAGAGACCCAGTACTTC.

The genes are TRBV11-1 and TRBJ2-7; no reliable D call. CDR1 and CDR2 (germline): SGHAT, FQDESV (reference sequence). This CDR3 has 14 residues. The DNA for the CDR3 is TGTGTCAGCAGCTTAATACGGAGCTCCTACGAGCAGTACGTC. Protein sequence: CVSSLIRSSYEQYV.